A selection of T cell receptor beta chains follows, all from one sample in a study of cytomegalovirus exposure and HLA in healthy donors. The table came from immunoSEQ multiplex PCR; TCRdb's copy has only in-frame clones and leaves some out. The table records approximately 160,000 clones, roughly 82% of them present only once. Sequenced material: PBMCs. Receptors originate from a girl between 5 and 17 years old in good health and CMV-seropositive. Each CDR3 is given with its conserved first and last residue. D genes are given only for firm matches. The listing skips clone size in some rows; elsewhere it reads once, few, many or a size class.

TRBV9	TRBJ2-2	NA	NA	CASSEPGWTGELFF	TGTGCCAGCAGCGAGCCGGGATGGACCGGGGAGCTGTTTTTT
TRBV10-1	TRBJ2-2	NA	NA	CASSSGSGELFF	TGCGCCAGCAGTTCGGGTTCCGGGGAGCTGTTTTTT
TRBV7-2	TRBJ2-7	TRBD2	NA	CASSLVAGRAEEQYF	TGTGCCAGCAGCTTAGTTGCAGGGAGGGCGGAAGAGCAGTACTTC
TRBV11-2	TRBJ1-3	TRBD1	NA	CASSLNTGDGNTIYF	TGTGCCAGCAGTTTAAATACAGGGGACGGAAACACCATATATTTT
TRBV10-3	TRBJ1-1	TRBD1	NA	CAISDGTAMNTEAFF	TGTGCCATCAGTGACGGGACAGCCATGAACACTGAAGCTTTCTTT
TRBV28	TRBJ1-2	NA	NA	CTSSFVGLKEGYTF	TGTACCAGCAGTTTTGTGGGACTGAAAGAAGGCTACACCTTC
TRBV7-2	TRBJ1-2	NA	NA	CASSYGYGYTF	TGTGCCAGCAGCTACGGCTATGGCTACACCTTC
TRBV28	TRBJ1-2	NA	NA	CASSLPQNYGYTF	TGTGCCAGCAGTTTACCCCAGAACTATGGCTACACCTTC
TRBV10-3	TRBJ2-5	NA	once	CAISESGGGETQYF	TGTGCCATCAGTGAGTCCGGTGGTGGAGAGACCCAGTACTTC
TRBV2	TRBJ2-1	NA	NA	CASSERQEQFF	TGTGCCAGCAGTGAACGACAGGAGCAGTTCTTC
TRBV7-8	TRBJ2-7	TRBD2	NA	CASSLAPTETSGRTYEQYF	TGTGCCAGCAGCTTAGCGCCGACAGAGACTAGCGGGAGAACCTACGAGCAGTACTTC
TRBV7-9	TRBJ1-2	TRBD1	NA	CASSGTGVYGYTF	TGTGCCAGCAGCGGGACAGGGGTCTATGGCTACACCTTC
TRBV2	TRBJ2-7	NA	NA	CASMSEADSYEQYF	TGTGCCAGCATGAGCGAGGCTGACTCCTACGAGCAGTACTTC
TRBV7-2	TRBJ1-2	TRBD1	NA	CASRDRGRGGYGYTF	TGTGCCAGCAGGGACAGGGGGCGCGGAGGCTATGGCTACACCTTC
TRBV7-2	TRBJ1-2	TRBD1	NA	CASSPPDRADYGYTF	TGTGCCAGCAGCCCACCGGACAGGGCGGACTATGGCTACACCTTC
TRBV7-9	TRBJ1-1	TRBD1	NA	CASSWTGGTEAFF	TGTGCCAGCAGCTGGACAGGGGGCACTGAAGCTTTCTTT
TRBV28	TRBJ1-1	NA	NA	CASGQGTDTEAFF	TGTGCCAGCGGGCAGGGTACAGACACTGAAGCTTTCTTT